These 7 T cell receptor beta chains were sequenced from one sample in a study of cytomegalovirus exposure and HLA in healthy donors. The data were produced by immunoSEQ multiplex PCR, yet TCRdb's version contains in-frame clones alone and is incomplete. The table includes fewer than 300,000 clones, roughly 88% detected once. Sequenced sample: PBMCs. The receptor source for this set is a woman in her late teens or twenties in good health and CMV-seronegative.

The genes are TRBV5-1 and TRBJ2-1; 8 nucleotides align to TRBD2. The germline V gene has CDR1 SGHRS and CDR2 YFSETQ. The V gene end was trimmed by 2 bases and the J gene end by 1 base; junction bases not matched to a gene: 8. The length of the CDR3 is 17 residues. The DNA for the CDR3 is TGCGCCAGCAGCTTCTTGGCGGGAGGACGATCCTACAATGAGCAGTTCTTC. This encodes CASSFLAGGRSYNEQFF.

This clone came up once. The rearrangement uses TRBV27 and TRBJ2-7, with D possibly matching TRBD1 (5 bases). The germline V gene encodes CDR1 MNHEY and CDR2 SMNVEV (reference sequence). V gave up 10 bases and J gave up 6 bases, with 22 bases separating them. CDR3 size: 14 residues. The CDR3 coding sequence is TGTGCCATCGCGCGTAATAGTCAGGGTCGCGAGCAGTACTTC. This codes for CAIARNSQGREQYF.

The chain links TRBV20-1 to TRBJ2-7; no clear D. The CDR3 length is 11 residues. Looked up from germline, CDR1 is DFQATT and CDR2 is SNEGSKA (reference sequence). CDR3 region: CKYFPSYEQYF. The CDR3 region has the DNA TGCAAGTACTTCCCCTCCTACGAGCAGTACTTC.

The chain carries TRBV7-9 and TRBJ2-1, with D hard to call. Germline assignment: CDR1 SEHNR and CDR2 FQNEAQ (reference sequence). Trimming shortened V by 4 bases and J by 4 bases, and 8 bases separated the two germline ends. The CDR3 sequence is 13 residues long. Written as DNA, the CDR3 is TGTGCCAGCAGCTCCCGCGCATACAATGAGCAGTTCTTC. Encoded protein: CASSSRAYNEQFF.

This clone was seen just once. The V and J genes are TRBV7-9 and TRBJ2-7; the D gene is possibly TRBD1 (6 bases). The CDR3 has 12 residues. Germline values: CDR1 SEHNR, CDR2 FQNEAQ (reference sequence). V gave up 8 bases and J gave up 1 base, with 9 bases separating them. CDR3 loop: CASGDRSYEQYF. CDR3 in DNA: TGTGCCAGCGGAGACAGGTCCTACGAGCAGTACTTC.

V and J are TRBV13 and TRBJ2-3, with 14 bases identical to TRBD2. V was pared by 5 bases and J by 6 bases, with 7 bases of the junction left unmatched. CDR3 size: 16 residues. Per the germline V gene, CDR1 is PRHDT and CDR2 is FYEKMQ (reference sequence). The CDR3 DNA sequence: TGTGCCAGCAGCCCCGGGGGACTAGCGGGGGCTGATACGCAGTATTTT. Protein sequence: CASSPGGLAGADTQYF.

V and J are TRBV5-6 and TRBJ1-1; D possibly corresponds to TRBD1 (6 bases). The CDR3 consists of 14 residues. The germline V gene has CDR1 SGHDT and CDR2 YYEEEE. Trimming stripped 4 bases from V and 3 bases from J, with 13 bases between. Here the CDR3 reads CASSGRGGYTEAFF. The CDR3 DNA reads TGTGCCAGCAGCGGCAGGGGCGGGTACACTGAAGCTTTCTTT.